This T cell receptor (beta chain) was retrieved from a study of cytomegalovirus exposure and HLA in healthy donors. In the study overall: Findings of an earlier analysis included 117 million unique TCR beta sequences from roughly 200 million T cells. The study's findings and limits: Researchers had no immune exposure information except CMV serostatus available.

The CMV serostatus of this donor was not recorded. Comments on this clone: The antigen is not known.

Trimming removed 8 bases at V and 4 bases at J, with 14 bases between. Germline CDR1 and CDR2: SNHLY and FYNNEI. There are 13 residues in the CDR3. PCR primers comprised 60 Vbeta and 13 Jbeta primers. The method was immunoSEQ multiplex PCR; TCRdb's version includes in-frame clones alone and lacks a portion of them. This table has 85,000 to 100,000 clones, roughly 60% appearing once. The chain recombines TRBV2 with TRBJ2-5; D possibly corresponds to TRBD2 (5 bases). Sequencing input: PBMCs. This sequence was found in a human donor in good health. The CDR3 here is CASGRTRTETQYF. The CDR3 DNA reads TGTGCCAGCGGACGGACTCGAACAGAGACCCAGTACTTC. The full variable domain, completed using reference TRBV2 and TRBJ2-5, is EPEVTQTPSHQVTQMGQEVILRCVPISNHLYFYWYRQILGQKVEFLVSFYNNEISEKSEIFDDQFSVERPDGSNFTLKIRSTKLEDSAMYFCASGRTRTETQYFGPGTRLLVL.